The 29 T cell receptor beta chains below all came from one sample that was sequenced in a study of shared clonotypes between healthy human individuals. Measured with immunoSEQ multiplex PCR; TCRdb has only the in-frame clones, and not every one. Among 470,000 or so clones, approximately 80% were seen once, and the ten largest hold around 13%. The sample comprised PBMCs. These receptors were obtained from a woman aged 40-49 years in good health. Some clones in this sample may be carry-over from other donors' samples.

The rearrangement links TRBV27 to TRBJ2-1; D possibly corresponds to TRBD1 (6 bases). Trimming stripped 3 bases from V and 4 bases from J, with 13 bases between. CDR1 is MNHEY, CDR2 SMNVEV, per germline (reference sequence). The CDR3 has 15 residues. CDR3 protein: CASSLENRVYNEQFF. DNA for the CDR3: TGTGCCAGCAGTTTGGAAAACAGGGTATACAATGAGCAGTTCTTC.

A single count supports this clone. V gene TRBV9 combines with J gene TRBJ2-1; 14 nucleotides agree with TRBD2. J gave up 0 bases and V 6 bases, and 17 bases lay outside the gene matches. In germline, CDR1 is SGDLS, CDR2 YYNGEE. This CDR3 spans 21 amino acids. The CDR3 loop reads CASTRQGLAGVIASSYNEQFF. In DNA form, the CDR3 reads TGTGCCAGCACCAGACAGGGACTAGCGGGAGTAATTGCGAGCTCCTACAATGAGCAGTTCTTC.

This chain joins TRBV29-1 and TRBJ2-1; TRBD2 aligns across 12 bases. The junction had 5 bases not matched to a gene; V was cut back by 3 bases and J by 5 bases. CDR3 length: 15 residues. From germline, CDR1 is SQVTM and CDR2 ANQGSEA. CDR3 protein: CSVDPLAGGNNEQFF. The CDR3 DNA sequence: TGCAGCGTTGACCCACTAGCGGGAGGAAACAATGAGCAGTTCTTC.

The rearrangement links TRBV11-2 to TRBJ2-1; D possibly corresponds to TRBD1 (7 bases). The CDR3 is 14 amino acids. Germline CDR1 and CDR2: SGHAT and FQNNGV. V was shortened by 5 bases and J by 6 bases, with 14 bases between the two germline ends. Here the CDR3 reads CASSQNRGGNEQFF. The CDR3 DNA reads as TGTGCCAGCAGCCAGAACAGGGGAGGCAATGAGCAGTTCTTC.

V usage is TRBV18 and J usage is TRBJ2-5, with a possible D match to TRBD2 (5 bases). Deletions cut 3 bases from V and 1 base from J, with 9 bases between. CDR3 size: 14 residues. Germline-derived CDR1 and CDR2 are KGHSH and LQKENI. The CDR3: CASSPLLGQETQYF. The CDR3 DNA follows: TGTGCCAGCTCACCCCTACTAGGCCAAGAGACCCAGTACTTC.

J is TRBJ1-5 and V is TRBV2; no reliable D call. CDR1 is SNHLY and CDR2 is FYNNEI in the germline V gene. V lost 3 bases and J 6 bases, leaving 9 bases between the germline ends. The CDR3 has 13 amino acids. CDR3 coding DNA: TGTGCCAGCAGTGACGAGGAGTCTCAGCCCCAGCATTTT. Translation: CASSDEESQPQHF.

This chain connects TRBV7-8 to TRBJ1-1; D not certain. With 5 bases removed from V and 7 bases from J, the gap between germline ends came to 20 bases. CDR3 length: 15 amino acids. Germline CDR1 and CDR2: SGHVS and FQNEAQ. In DNA, the CDR3 is TGTGCCAGCAGCAATAAGAGGGTAGGGCGAGATGAAGCTTTCTTT. Protein sequence: CASSNKRVGRDEAFF.

This chain links TRBV9 with TRBJ2-3, with D unclear. The germline V gene has CDR1 SGDLS and CDR2 YYNGEE. This CDR3 has 20 amino acids. Deletions cut 4 bases from V and 1 base from J, with 28 bases between. The CDR3 coding sequence is TGTGCCAGCAGCCACCCTATGGTCCCACAAGGCCCTGGAGGCACAGATACGCAGTATTTT. It is translated as CASSHPMVPQGPGGTDTQYF.

The rearrangement uses TRBV29-1 and TRBJ1-1, with a weak D call TRBD1 (6 bases). V lost 1 base to trimming and J lost 11 bases, with 20 bases between them. There are 14 residues in the CDR3. Germline CDR1 is SQVTM and CDR2 is ANQGSEA. CDR3 sequence: CSVEGLQGSPRAFF. For the CDR3, the DNA is TGCAGCGTTGAAGGGTTGCAGGGGTCTCCTCGGGCTTTCTTT.

Comments on this clone: Other DNA sequences in the sample encode the same CDR3. The chain recombines TRBV20-1 with TRBJ2-7, with a weak D call TRBD2 (5 bases). CDR3 length: 11 residues. CDR1 is DFQATT, CDR2 SNEGSKA, per germline (reference sequence). Trimming pared 5 bases from V and 0 bases from J, leaving 5 bases between. The CDR3 region is CSARDSYEQYF. CDR3 in DNA: TGCAGTGCTCGGGACTCCTACGAGCAGTACTTC.

The chain uses TRBV7-7 and TRBJ2-7, with 13 positions matching TRBD2. V was clipped by 5 bases and J by 2 bases; unmatched bases: 3. The CDR3 runs 15 residues. Germline V lookup: CDR1 SSHAT, CDR2 FNYEAQ (reference sequence). CDR3 bases: TGTGCCAGCAGCCCGGGACTAGCGGGACCCTACGAGCAGTACTTC. It translates to CASSPGLAGPYEQYF.

V usage is TRBV7-2 and J usage is TRBJ2-2; D may be TRBD1 or TRBD2 (5 bases each). V gave up 2 bases and J gave up 4 bases, with 11 bases separating them. The CDR3 is 15 residues long. CDR1 and CDR2 from the germline V gene are SGHTA and FQGNSA. CDR3 nucleotide sequence: TGTGCCAGCAGCTTACGGGCAGGGAGCACCGGGGAGCTGTTTTTT. Its protein is CASSLRAGSTGELFF.

This rearrangement joins TRBV2 to TRBJ2-7; D is unresolved. Between the trimmed V and J ends, which lost 3 bases and 4 bases, there was a span of 16 bases. The CDR3 is 15 residues long. Looked up from germline, CDR1 is SNHLY and CDR2 is FYNNEI. The CDR3 region is CASSDSRVMPYEQYF. CDR3 in DNA: TGTGCCAGCAGTGATAGTAGGGTTATGCCTTACGAGCAGTACTTC.

This chain connects TRBV10-3 to TRBJ2-1, with 7 bases identical to TRBD2. Germline loops: CDR1 ENHRY, CDR2 SYGVKD. The CDR3 covers 15 residues. Trimming at V came to 6 bases and at J to 2 bases, leaving 7 bases not matched to a gene. As DNA, the CDR3 is TGTGCCATCAGCGCTACTAGCGTAACCTACAATGAGCAGTTCTTC. Translating gives CAISATSVTYNEQFF.

This chain's CDR3 is CASRGHKETQYF. CDR3 DNA: TGTGCCAGTAGGGGACATAAAGAGACCCAGTACTTC. The chain carries TRBV19 and TRBJ2-5, with D possibly matching TRBD1 (6 bases). Trimming stripped 6 bases from V and 3 bases from J, with 8 bases between. Germline CDR1 LNHDA, CDR2 SQIVND (reference sequence). This CDR3 is built from 12 residues.

The V call is TRBV7-3, the J call TRBJ2-5; a possible D gene is TRBD1 (5 bases). Trimming took off 5 bases at V and 3 bases at J, with 19 bases between the two ends. The CDR3 runs 16 residues. CDR1 and CDR2 (germline): SGHTA, FQGTGA. The chain's CDR3 is CASSRSALWGEETQYF. CDR3 sequence (DNA): TGTGCCAGCAGCCGAAGTGCCCTTTGGGGCGAAGAGACCCAGTACTTC.

The genes are TRBV27 and TRBJ2-7, with a weak D call TRBD2 (6 bases). The CDR3 spans 13 residues. V lost 10 bases to trimming and J lost 1 base, with 14 bases between them. The V gene's germline CDR1 is MNHEY and CDR2 SMNVEV (reference sequence). The CDR3 region has the DNA TGTGCCACCCTCAAGGCGGGATCCTACGAGCAGTACTTC. Translation: CATLKAGSYEQYF.

CDR3 region: CASSFSRNTIYF. In DNA, the CDR3 is TGTGCCAGCAGCTTTTCACGAAACACCATATATTTT. The chain is built from TRBV7-9 and TRBJ1-3, with D hard to call. The V and J ends lost 3 bases and 5 bases respectively, with 5 bases between them. Germline CDR1 and CDR2: SEHNR and FQNEAQ (reference sequence). This CDR3 spans 12 amino acids.

The rearrangement joins TRBV9 to TRBJ1-1, with 8 positions matching TRBD1. Trimming cost V 4 bases and J 3 bases; bases outside gene matches: 5. This CDR3 has 14 residues. Germline CDR1 reads SGDLS; CDR2 reads YYNGEE. The CDR3 here is CASSFDRGDTEAFF. In DNA form, the CDR3 reads TGTGCCAGCAGCTTTGACAGGGGTGACACTGAAGCTTTCTTT.

V is TRBV4-3 and J is TRBJ2-3; TRBD2 agrees at 7 bases. CDR1 is LGHNA and CDR2 is YSLEER in the germline V gene. The CDR3 runs 15 residues. The V gene end was trimmed by 4 bases and the J gene end by 4 bases; junction bases not matched to a gene: 8. The CDR3 region has the DNA TGCGCCAGCAGCCTCCTCTGGGGGGGAGCAGATACGCAGTATTTT. Translated: CASSLLWGGADTQYF.

The chain joins TRBV5-1 to TRBJ2-7; D ambiguous. This CDR3 is 14 amino acids long. Trimming left V 2 bases short and J 1 base short, with 10 bases between. Germline CDR1 and CDR2: SGHRS and YFSETQ. The CDR3 sequence is CASSLVAGSYEQYF. CDR3 nucleotide sequence: TGCGCCAGCAGCTTAGTTGCCGGTTCCTACGAGCAGTACTTC. Full variable domain (rest looked up from reference TRBV5-1 and TRBJ2-7): KAGVTQTPRYLIKTRGQQVTLSCSPISGHRSVSWYQQTPGQGLQFLFEYFSETQRNKGNFPGRFSGRQFSNSRSEMNVSTLELGDSALYLCASSLVAGSYEQYFGPGTRLTVT.

This clone was seen only a few times. The rearrangement joins TRBV27 to TRBJ1-3; D is perhaps TRBD1 (6 bases). The CDR3 spans 13 residues. The germline V and J ends were trimmed by 6 bases and 3 bases, with 9 bases remaining between them. Germline V CDR1 and CDR2: MNHEY, SMNVEV (reference sequence). In DNA, the CDR3 is TGTGCCAGCAGGGACAGTGGTGGAAACACCATATATTTT. Translation: CASRDSGGNTIYF.

V usage is TRBV2 and J usage is TRBJ2-1; 15 bases match TRBD2. With 8 bases clipped from V and 1 base from J, the junction kept 3 bases outside the gene matches. The germline gives CDR1 SNHLY, CDR2 FYNNEI. The CDR3 contains 16 residues. The CDR3 region is CASLGTSGRSYNEQFF. For the CDR3, the DNA is TGTGCCAGCTTAGGGACTAGCGGGAGGTCCTACAATGAGCAGTTCTTC.

Remarks on this clone: Given a far larger clone just one base away, this is likely a sequencing read error. The chain recombines TRBV2 with TRBJ2-7; possibly TRBD1 for D (6 bases). The CDR3 is 13 amino acids. Trimming shortened V by 4 bases and J by 2 bases, and 9 bases separated the two germline ends. Germline V CDR1 and CDR2: SNHLY, FYNNEI. CDR3 in amino acids: CASSVGATYEQYF. CDR3 DNA sequence: TGTGCCAGCAGTGTGGGGGCTACCTACGAGCAGTACTTC.

This sequence joins TRBV18 and TRBJ1-2, with 11 bases matching TRBD1. Germline CDR1 reads KGHSH; CDR2 reads LQKENI. This CDR3 comprises 15 residues. V trimming: 4 bases; J trimming: 2 bases; junction bases outside the gene matches: 3. The CDR3 spells CASSLGQGANYGYTF. Written as DNA, the CDR3 is TGTGCCAGCTCACTCGGACAGGGGGCCAACTATGGCTACACCTTC.

DNA for the CDR3: TGTGCCAGCAGTCACGACGGATTGGTTCGTGAGCAGTACTTC. Translated: CASSHDGLVREQYF. This chain links TRBV2 with TRBJ2-7; D is ambiguous. This CDR3 contains 14 residues. Germline CDR1 reads SNHLY; CDR2 reads FYNNEI. The V end lost 5 bases, the J end lost 7 bases, and 18 bases lay between the germline ends.

V and J are TRBV2 and TRBJ1-1; D is possibly TRBD1 (5 bases). CDR1 is SNHLY, CDR2 FYNNEI, per germline. The V end was cut by 6 bases, the J end by 4 bases, with 9 bases between. CDR3 length: 12 amino acids. This CDR3 is CASRGPSTEAFF. For the CDR3, the DNA is TGTGCCAGCAGGGGACCGAGCACTGAAGCTTTCTTT. The whole variable domain, filled in from reference TRBV2 and TRBJ1-1, reads EPEVTQTPSHQVTQMGQEVILRCVPISNHLYFYWYRQILGQKVEFLVSFYNNEISEKSEIFDDQFSVERPDGSNFTLKIRSTKLEDSAMYFCASRGPSTEAFFGQGTRLTVV.

This chain links TRBV7-3 with TRBJ2-3; D may be TRBD1 (5 bases). There are 14 residues in the CDR3. Germline-derived CDR1 and CDR2 are SGHTA and FQGTGA. The V end was cut by 3 bases, the J end by 4 bases, with 11 bases between. CDR3 in amino acids: CASSLVGVADTQYF. The CDR3 coding sequence is TGTGCCAGCAGCTTGGTAGGGGTGGCAGATACGCAGTATTTT.

The sample holds a few counts of this clone. With a much larger clone just one base away, this may be a read error. Other DNA sequences in this specimen translate into the identical CDR3. The chain links TRBV30 to TRBJ2-1; 9 bases are a match to TRBD2. J was trimmed by 5 bases and V by 4 bases; bases with no gene match: 6. CDR3 length: 14 residues. Per the germline V gene, CDR1 is GTSNPN and CDR2 is SVGIG (reference sequence). CDR3 sequence: CAWTPRGGDNEQFF. CDR3 DNA: TGTGCCTGGACCCCCCGCGGGGGGGACAATGAGCAGTTCTTC. Together with reference TRBV30 and TRBJ2-1, the CDR3 gives the full variable domain: SQTIHQWPATLVQPVGSPLSLECTVEGTSNPNLYWYRQAAGRGLQLLFYSVGIGQISSEVPQNLSASRPQDRQFILSSKKLLLSDSGFYLCAWTPRGGDNEQFFGPGTRLTVL.